This T cell receptor beta chain emerged from a study of CD8 T cells in ankylosing spondylitis. The study's findings and limits: A TCR beta motif made of roughly eight highly homologous variants seemed typical of ankylosing spondylitis blood.

V lost 5 bases, J lost 9 bases, and 12 bases stayed unmatched. Germline V CDR1 and CDR2: SGHDT, YYEEEE. The CDR3 extends over 15 amino acids. TCRdb passed the 5' RACE reads through MiXCR, listing each CDR3 protein once. Of about 480,000 distinct CDR3 sequences listed, roughly 15% are singletons. Points on this clonotype: Its antigen is unknown.

The origin of this receptor is a male donor with ankylosing spondylitis. The gene calls are TRBV5-6 and TRBJ2-1; 9 nucleotides line up with TRBD2. The sequenced sample was blood, either unsorted or a sorted T cell fraction (not recorded which). In DNA form, the CDR3 reads TGTGCCAGCAGGATGGGGCGCGGGAGGGCGCCTGAGCAGTTCTTC. This codes for CASRMGRGRAPEQFF.